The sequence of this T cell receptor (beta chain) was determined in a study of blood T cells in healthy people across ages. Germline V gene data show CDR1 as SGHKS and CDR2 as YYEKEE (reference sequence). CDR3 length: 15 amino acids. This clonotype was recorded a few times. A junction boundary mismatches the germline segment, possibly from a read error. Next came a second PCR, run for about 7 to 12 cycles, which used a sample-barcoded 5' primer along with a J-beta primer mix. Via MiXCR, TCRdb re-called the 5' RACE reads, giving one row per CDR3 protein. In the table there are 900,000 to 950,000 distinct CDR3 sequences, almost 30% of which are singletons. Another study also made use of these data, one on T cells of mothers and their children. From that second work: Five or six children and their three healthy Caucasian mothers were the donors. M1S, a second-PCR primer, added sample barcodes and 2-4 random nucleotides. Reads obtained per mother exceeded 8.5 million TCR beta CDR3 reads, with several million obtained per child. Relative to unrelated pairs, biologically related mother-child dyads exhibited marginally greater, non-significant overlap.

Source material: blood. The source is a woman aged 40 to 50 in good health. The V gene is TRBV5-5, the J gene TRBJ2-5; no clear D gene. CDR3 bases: TGTGCCGGCAGCCTCGGACGGACCAGCCAAGAGACCCAGTACTTC. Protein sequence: CAGSLGRTSQETQYF.